These 29 T cell receptor beta chains originate from one sample sequenced in a study. TCRdb used MiXCR to reprocess the 5' RACE reads, holding one entry per CDR3 protein. This sample has around 10,000 distinct CDR3 sequences, with around a quarter found just once. The sorted Tregs were CD4+CD25+CD127-/low cells. The sequenced sample consisted of Tregs sorted from a lymph node. The receptors were gathered from a female donor with breast cancer.

There are a few counts of this clonotype. A read error may explain this, as a much larger clone is one base away. This chain connects TRBV3-1 to TRBJ2-1, with a weak D call TRBD1 (6 bases). Trimming took 5 bases from V and 15 from J, leaving 14 bases between them. This CDR3 is 11 amino acids long. Germline CDR1 and CDR2: LGHDT and YNNKEL (reference sequence). The CDR3 bases are TGTGCCAGCAGCAAAGGGGGAATGGGGTTCTTC. Residues: CASSKGGMGFF.

This clonotype is medium-sized (0.01 to 0.1%) in the sample. This chain links TRBV5-1 with TRBJ2-7, with 7 bases identical to TRBD1. V was clipped by 0 bases and J by 7 bases; unmatched bases: 10. The CDR3 extends over 15 amino acids. In germline, CDR1 is SGHRS, CDR2 YFSETQ. CDR3: CASSLGGTASGEQYF. CDR3 sequence (DNA): TGCGCCAGCAGCTTGGGAGGGACAGCCTCGGGGGAGCAGTACTTC.

This clonotype showed up many times. V usage is TRBV27 and J usage is TRBJ2-2; D possibly uses TRBD1 or TRBD2 (5 bases each). The CDR3 is 16 residues long. Germline values: CDR1 MNHEY, CDR2 SMNVEV (reference sequence). V lost 3 bases and J lost 5, with 16 bases in between. CDR3 sequence (DNA): TGTGCCAGCAGTTTCAGTGAGAGGGGTCGGACCGGGGAGCTGTTTTTT. Translating gives CASSFSERGRTGELFF.

This clonotype was seen only once. Since a much larger clone is just one base distant, this may be a read error. This chain connects TRBV5-1 to TRBJ1-5; D possibly corresponds to TRBD1 (5 bases). The CDR3 covers 13 residues. Germline-derived CDR1 and CDR2 are SGHRS and YFSETQ. CDR3: CTSSLGGNQPQHF. The CDR3 region has the DNA TGCACCAGCTCGTTAGGGGGCAATCAGCCCCAGCATTTT.

Judged by abundance, this clonotype is medium-sized (0.01 to 0.1%). The CDR3: CSGSFTSGRAEEQYF. The CDR3 nucleotides are TGCAGTGGATCGTTCACTAGCGGGAGGGCCGAAGAGCAGTACTTC. The chain combines TRBV20-1 with TRBJ2-7; 13 nucleotides match TRBD2. Germline V lookup: CDR1 DFQATT, CDR2 SNEGSKA (reference sequence). The junction had 13 bases not matched to a gene; V was cut back by 7 bases and J by 7 bases. The CDR3 runs 15 residues.

The gene calls are TRBV5-1 and TRBJ2-7; D may be TRBD2 (5 bases). The V gene's germline CDR1 is SGHRS and CDR2 YFSETQ. This CDR3 is 14 amino acids long. Between the trimmed V and J ends, which lost 3 bases and 6 bases, there was a span of 16 bases. The CDR3 here is CASSCGGRHGEQYF. The CDR3 DNA follows: TGCGCCAGCAGCTGTGGCGGGCGGCATGGCGAGCAGTACTTC.

About this clonotype: The junction and the germline gene differ at one end; a read error may be behind it. The V call is TRBV20-1, the J call TRBJ1-5, with 8 bases identical to TRBD1. Per the germline V gene, CDR1 is DFQATT and CDR2 is SNEGSKA (reference sequence). CDR3 length: 14 amino acids. CDR3 DNA sequence: TGCGGTGCCCTAGGACAGGGTTGGATTCAGTCCCAGCATTTT. Translating it yields CGALGQGWIQSQHF.

This chain links TRBV3-1 with TRBJ1-2; D is undetermined. The length of the CDR3 is 15 residues. Per germline, CDR1 LGHDT and CDR2 YNNKEL (reference sequence). V lost 4 bases to trimming and J lost 4 bases, with 16 bases between them. The CDR3 sequence: CASSPLRPAGYGYTF. CDR3 bases: TGTGCCAGCAGCCCCCTACGGCCCGCAGGCTATGGCTACACCTTC.

This clonotype was detected many times. The chain couples TRBV2 to TRBJ1-5, with a possible D match to TRBD1 (6 bases). CDR3 length equals 17 residues. CDR1 is SNHLY, CDR2 FYNNEI, per germline. Trimming stripped 4 bases from V and 4 bases from J, with 20 bases between. Here the CDR3 DNA reads TGTGCCAGCAGTGCCATCGGACAGCCCAATTTGAATCAGCCCCAGCATTTT. The encoded protein is CASSAIGQPNLNQPQHF. Looking up the rest from reference TRBV2 and TRBJ1-5 gives the full variable domain: EPEVTQTPSHQVTQMGQEVILRCVPISNHLYFYWYRQILGQKVEFLVSFYNNEISEKSEIFDDQFSVERPDGSNFTLKIRSTKLEDSAMYFCASSAIGQPNLNQPQHFGDGTRLSIL.

The J gene is TRBJ1-1, the V gene TRBV7-9; D is perhaps TRBD1 (5 bases). V dropped 5 bases and J dropped 4 bases, with 14 bases sitting between them. CDR1 and CDR2 (germline): SEHNR, FQNEAQ (reference sequence). The CDR3 is 14 residues long. The CDR3 nucleotides read TGTGCCAGCAGCATGGCAGGGAGAGGCACTGAAGCTTTCTTT. Its protein product is CASSMAGRGTEAFF.

Many counts were recorded for this clonotype. A junction end diverges from the germline sequence, so it may reflect a read error. The rearrangement uses TRBV9 and TRBJ2-1; D not certain. The germline V gene encodes CDR1 SGDLS and CDR2 YYNGEE. This CDR3 is 12 amino acids long. CDR3 protein: CTSSVGSNEQFF. The DNA of the CDR3 is TGTACCAGCAGCGTAGGTAGCAATGAGCAGTTCTTC.

Turning to this clonotype: Lacking the conserved final phenylalanine or tryptophan, this CDR3 likely reflects a read error. The J gene is TRBJ2-7, the V gene TRBV28; 8 bases match TRBD2. CDR3 size: 14 residues. The germline gives CDR1 MDHEN, CDR2 SYDVKM. The J segment lost 3 bases and the V segment lost 3 bases, leaving 4 bases of the junction unmatched. This CDR3 is CASSFGLAGYEQYL. The CDR3 DNA sequence: TGTGCCAGCAGTTTTGGACTAGCTGGCTACGAGCAGTACCTC.

This clonotype was observed at least ten times. The CDR3 sequence: CASSQGGSGSSYEQYF. The CDR3 DNA is TGCGCCAGCAGCCAAGGTGGTAGCGGGAGCTCCTACGAGCAGTACTTC. The chain has TRBV4-1 and TRBJ2-7, with 9 positions matching TRBD2. The CDR3 has 16 residues. With 1 base clipped from V and 0 bases from J, the junction kept 4 bases outside the gene matches. CDR1 is MGHRA and CDR2 is YSYEKL in the germline V gene.

This clonotype was observed at least ten times. The rearrangement joins TRBV9 to TRBJ2-1; either TRBD1 or TRBD2 may supply D (6 bases each). Germline V gene sequence: CDR1 SGDLS, CDR2 YYNGEE. The CDR3 covers 16 residues. V was cut by 0 bases and J by 4 bases, with 14 bases left in between. CDR3 sequence: CASSVGVTRGYNEQFF. CDR3 nucleotide sequence: TGTGCCAGCAGCGTAGGGGTGACTAGGGGGTACAATGAGCAGTTCTTC.

This clonotype has more than one count but fewer than ten. The chain couples TRBV5-5 to TRBJ2-7, with TRBD1 as a possible D gene (6 bases). CDR3 length equals 15 residues. The V gene lost 0 bases and the J gene lost 0 bases, with 10 bases spanning the gap. The V gene's germline CDR1 is SGHKS and CDR2 YYEKEE (reference sequence). The CDR3 nucleotides are TGTGCCAGCAGCTTGGGAACAGGGTTCTCCTACGAGCAGTACTTC. This codes for CASSLGTGFSYEQYF.

The genes are TRBV27 and TRBJ1-2; D is possibly TRBD1 (5 bases). This CDR3 spans 18 amino acids. Germline CDR1 reads MNHEY; CDR2 reads SMNVEV (reference sequence). Trimming cost V 5 bases and J 0 bases, with 22 bases left between them. DNA for the CDR3: TGTGCCAGCAGTCCCTCCCCCGCCAGGGTTAAATCTAACTATGGCTACACCTTC. This codes for CASSPSPARVKSNYGYTF.

This chain links TRBV24-1 with TRBJ2-1; D remains unclear. Germline lookup yields CDR1 KGHDR and CDR2 SFDVKD. The CDR3 contains 14 residues. V was pared by 7 bases and J by 0 bases, with 9 bases between. The CDR3 region has the DNA TGTGCCACCAGCGGAGAGAGCTCCTACAATGAGCAGTTCTTC. This gives the protein CATSGESSYNEQFF.

The V call is TRBV4-1, the J call TRBJ1-1, with D uncertain. The CDR3 spans 14 residues. V was cut by 1 base and J by 0 bases, with 6 bases left in between. The germline gives CDR1 MGHRA, CDR2 YSYEKL. The CDR3 here is CASSQGTLNTEAFF. CDR3 nucleotides: TGCGCCAGCAGCCAAGGAACACTGAACACTGAAGCTTTCTTT.

This clonotype is classed as medium-sized. The chain employs TRBV5-6 and TRBJ1-1, with D maybe TRBD1 (5 bases). The CDR3 spans 15 residues. Per germline, CDR1 SGHDT and CDR2 YYEEEE. Trimming took off 6 bases at V and 1 base at J, with 16 bases between the two ends. In DNA form, the CDR3 reads TGTGCCAGCATCCATGGGCGACAGAGGAACACTGAAGCTTTCTTT. Residues: CASIHGRQRNTEAFF.

Ten or more counts support this clonotype. This chain connects TRBV6-1 to TRBJ2-7, with TRBD1 matching over 7 bases. CDR3 length equals 13 residues. Germline V CDR1 and CDR2: MNHNS, SASEGT. The trim removed 3 bases at V and 4 bases at J, leaving 3 bases unmatched. The DNA for the CDR3 is TGTGCCAGCAGTGATTACAGGGGTTACGAGCAGTACTTC. Translating it yields CASSDYRGYEQYF.

This clonotype is medium-sized (0.01 to 0.1%) within its sample. The genes are TRBV6-5 and TRBJ2-3; perhaps D is TRBD1 or TRBD2 (5 bases each). This CDR3 spans 15 amino acids. Deletions cut 2 bases from V and 1 base from J, with 10 bases between. Germline V gives CDR1 MNHEY, CDR2 SVGAGI. CDR3 DNA: TGTGCCAGCAGTTACGGTTGGGGACGCACAGATACGCAGTATTTT. Translating it yields CASSYGWGRTDTQYF.

This clonotype is categorized as medium-sized. The rearrangement joins TRBV7-3 to TRBJ2-1, with 12 bases aligning to TRBD1. The length of the CDR3 is 16 residues. Germline CDR1 and CDR2: SGHTA and FQGTGA. J lost 8 bases, V lost 2 bases, and 7 bases had no gene match. CDR3 region: CASSLSGTGGGDEQFF. The CDR3 nucleotides read TGTGCCAGCAGCTTATCCGGGACAGGGGGCGGAGATGAGCAGTTCTTC.

This clonotype occurred many times. V and J are TRBV7-6 and TRBJ2-1, with TRBD2 identical over 9 bases. Germline CDR1 is SGHVS and CDR2 is FNYEAQ. This CDR3 has 16 amino acids. The V and J ends lost 4 bases and 4 bases, in that order; junction bases with no gene match: 8. CDR3 DNA: TGTGCCAGCAGCTCGAGACTAGCGGAGACGTACAATGAGCAGTTCTTC. Residues: CASSSRLAETYNEQFF.

As for this clonotype: A read error is possible here, since a much larger clone lies one base away. The V and J genes are TRBV12-5 and TRBJ2-6; maybe TRBD1 (5 bases). The germline V gene encodes CDR1 LGHNT and CDR2 FRNRAP. The CDR3 runs 15 residues. The CDR3 DNA follows: TGTGCTAGTGGTATGGGGATCTCTGGGGCCAACGTCCTGGCTTTC. Translation: CASGMGISGANVLAF.

This rearrangement joins TRBV4-2 to TRBJ2-2; 12 nucleotides align to TRBD2. Trimming took 4 bases from V and 4 from J; bases not matched to a gene: 7. The CDR3 is made up of 17 amino acids. Germline V gene data show CDR1 as LGHNA and CDR2 as YNFKEQ. CDR3 coding DNA: TGTGCCAGCAGCCCTTCCGGACTAGCGGGGTTCACCGGGGAGCTGTTTTTT. Its translation is CASSPSGLAGFTGELFF.

By sample share, this clonotype is medium-sized. The chain is built from TRBV6-5 and TRBJ1-4; D perhaps matches TRBD1 (5 bases). V lost 6 bases, J lost 0 bases, and 17 bases lay in between. From germline, CDR1 is MNHEY and CDR2 SVGAGI. This CDR3 comprises 17 residues. CDR3 region: CASRAGMVLATNEKLFF. DNA of the CDR3: TGTGCCAGCAGAGCAGGGATGGTCCTGGCAACTAATGAAAAACTGTTTTTT.

This clonotype was recorded a few times. A read error is possible here, since a much larger clone lies one base away. CDR3 region: CASRVIGRFEKLFF. The CDR3 region has the DNA TGTGCCAGCAGGGTGATAGGCCGGTTTGAAAAACTGTTTTTT. The chain joins TRBV2 to TRBJ1-4, with D unclear. CDR3 length: 14 residues. V was clipped by 6 bases and J by 7 bases, with 15 bases between them. Germline CDR1 reads SNHLY; CDR2 reads FYNNEI.

This clonotype turned up a few times. The chain links TRBV2 to TRBJ1-6; D is unresolved. V was trimmed by 0 bases and J by 13 bases, leaving 16 bases between them. Germline-derived CDR1 and CDR2 are SNHLY and FYNNEI. This CDR3 has 15 residues. CDR3 sequence reads: CASSEADPLPGPLHF. CDR3 nucleotides: TGTGCCAGCAGTGAAGCGGACCCTCTTCCGGGGCCCCTCCACTTT.

In the case of this clonotype: One junction end does not reproduce the germline sequence, and a read error may be involved. The rearrangement joins TRBV20-1 to TRBJ1-1, with D perhaps TRBD1 (5 bases). This CDR3 has 13 residues. CDR1 is DFQATT and CDR2 is SNEGSKA in the germline V gene (reference sequence). CDR3 residues: CSAREGTGPEAFF. CDR3 nucleotides: TGCAGTGCGAGAGAAGGGACCGGTCCTGAAGCTTTCTTT.